Following are 28 T cell receptor beta chains from one sample sequenced in a study of T cells after yellow fever vaccination. TCRdb reprocessed the 5' RACE reads with MiXCR, giving one entry per CDR3 protein. The table shows just under 600,000 distinct CDR3 sequences, with about 13% occurring only once. Sequences were derived from PBMCs, sampled on the day of the yellow fever booster vaccination. The receptors were sampled from a man aged 25 to 40 who received the YFV17D yellow fever vaccine.

The chain joins TRBV2 to TRBJ2-7; a possible D gene is TRBD2 (6 bases). CDR3 length: 16 amino acids. The germline gives CDR1 SNHLY, CDR2 FYNNEI. V was shortened by 8 bases and J by 2 bases, with 22 bases between the two germline ends. The CDR3 here is CASGDWRGLSTYEQYF. CDR3 sequence (DNA): TGTGCCAGCGGCGACTGGAGGGGCCTGTCGACCTACGAGCAGTACTTC.

In this sample, this clonotype turned up a few times. The chain links TRBV6-2 or TRBV6-3 to TRBJ2-3; 8 bases are a match to TRBD1. Losses at the gene ends were 6 bases for V and 1 base for J; bases not matched to a gene: 21. The CDR3 is 20 amino acids. Germline CDR1 is MNHEY and CDR2 is SVGEGT. Written as DNA, the CDR3 is TGTGCCAGCAGCCCCCACATCTTTTTTACAGGGGGTCAGGGCACAGATACGCAGTATTTT. Amino acids: CASSPHIFFTGGQGTDTQYF.

The table lists this clonotype with a few counts. The chain carries TRBV7-8 and TRBJ2-3; 9 positions agree with TRBD2. This CDR3 has 16 amino acids. CDR1 SGHVS and CDR2 FQNEAQ come from the germline V gene. The trim removed 3 bases at V and 1 base at J, leaving 5 bases unmatched. The CDR3 nucleotides are TGTGCCAGCAGCTTCGGACTAGCGACCCGCACAGATACGCAGTATTTT. Its protein product is CASSFGLATRTDTQYF.

The chain joins TRBV6-5 to TRBJ2-3; TRBD2 agrees at 14 bases. Germline loops: CDR1 MNHEY, CDR2 SVGAGI. The CDR3 consists of 17 residues. Trimming took 2 bases from V and 4 from J; bases not matched to a gene: 5. CDR3 nucleotides: TGTGCCAGCAGTTACCCACCGGGACTAGCGGGAGCAGATACGCAGTATTTT. It yields the protein CASSYPPGLAGADTQYF.

This clonotype was detected a few times. The rearrangement joins TRBV6-5 to TRBJ2-1; 9 bases map to TRBD1. Germline V CDR1 and CDR2: MNHEY, SVGAGI. V lost 8 bases and J lost 0; bases outside the gene matches: 5. The CDR3 has 15 amino acids. The CDR3 sequence is CASQGTGSSYNEQFF. The CDR3 DNA sequence: TGTGCCAGCCAAGGGACAGGGTCCTCCTACAATGAGCAGTTCTTC.

Only a few counts were recorded for this clonotype. The CDR3 protein is CSVERLGSQYF. DNA for the CDR3: TGCAGCGTTGAACGGCTAGGTTCGCAGTATTTT. The chain links TRBV29-1 to TRBJ2-3; no reliable D call. Germline-derived CDR1 and CDR2 are SQVTM and ANQGSEA. CDR3 length: 11 amino acids. Trimming shortened V by 2 bases and J by 10 bases, and 10 bases separated the two germline ends.

This clonotype came up many times. This chain uses TRBV20-1 with TRBJ2-7; perhaps TRBD1 as D (5 bases). In germline, CDR1 is DFQATT, CDR2 SNEGSKA (reference sequence). The CDR3 loop spans 12 amino acids. With 6 bases removed from V and 5 bases from J, the gap between germline ends came to 14 bases. The chain's CDR3 is CSAKGVTHEQYF. The CDR3 DNA is TGCAGTGCCAAAGGGGTTACCCACGAGCAGTACTTC.

The sample holds a few counts of this clonotype. The chain joins TRBV29-1 to TRBJ1-2; D unresolved. V shed 3 bases and J shed 1 base, with 6 bases lying between them. The length of the CDR3 is 12 residues. Germline CDR1 and CDR2: SQVTM and ANQGSEA. CDR3 loop: CSVEADNYGYTF. DNA for the CDR3: TGCAGCGTTGAGGCGGATAACTATGGCTACACCTTC. The variable domain in full, completed from reference TRBV29-1 and TRBJ1-2, reads SAVISQKPSRDICQRGTSLTIQCQVDSQVTMMFWYRQQPGQSLTLIATANQGSEATYESGFVIDKFPISRPNLTFSTLTVSNMSPEDSSIYLCSVEADNYGYTFGSGTRLTVV.

CDR3 protein: CASSLGAVQPQHF. The CDR3 nucleotides are TGTGCCAGCAGTTTGGGGGCTGTTCAGCCCCAGCATTTT. The J gene is TRBJ1-5, the V gene TRBV12-3 or TRBV12-4, with D possibly being TRBD1 (6 bases). This CDR3 has 13 residues. The V end lost 3 bases, the J end lost 6 bases, and 9 bases lay between the germline ends.

The V call is TRBV29-1, the J call TRBJ2-7, with 12 bases lining up with TRBD2. V gave up 6 bases and J gave up 2 bases; unmatched junction bases: 8. Germline CDR1 reads SQVTM; CDR2 reads ANQGSEA. The CDR3 runs 15 residues. The CDR3 spells CSVSGLAGPPYEQYF. The DNA for the CDR3 is TGCAGCGTGTCAGGACTAGCGGGACCTCCCTACGAGCAGTACTTC.

The rearrangement links TRBV29-1 to TRBJ1-4; TRBD1 might be the D (5 bases). CDR1 is SQVTM, CDR2 ANQGSEA, per germline. The ends were cut back, 7 bases at V and 4 bases at J, with 13 bases in the middle. This CDR3 spans 13 amino acids. The CDR3 DNA sequence: TGCAGCGGAAGGACAACCGATAATGAAAAACTGTTTTTT. Translation: CSGRTTDNEKLFF.

This clonotype has more than one count but fewer than ten. The chain employs TRBV20-1 and TRBJ2-5, with 11 bases matching TRBD2. Trimming took 7 bases from V and 7 from J; bases not matched to a gene: 8. Germline V lookup: CDR1 DFQATT, CDR2 SNEGSKA (reference sequence). The CDR3 totals 13 residues. The CDR3 sequence is CSGVAGGLGTQYF. CDR3 coding DNA: TGCAGTGGAGTAGCGGGGGGGTTGGGGACCCAGTACTTC.

This chain connects TRBV12-3 or TRBV12-4 to TRBJ1-1; TRBD1 is a possible D gene (6 bases). The V and J ends lost 11 bases and 7 bases respectively, with 20 bases between them. The CDR3 is 13 amino acids. CDR3 nucleotide sequence: TGTGCCGCCTCCGAAGGGGGTCTTCTTGAAGCTTTCTTT. Translating gives CAASEGGLLEAFF.

V and J are TRBV28 and TRBJ1-1; unclear D gene. V was trimmed by 6 bases and J by 1 base, leaving 12 bases between them. Germline CDR1 reads MDHEN; CDR2 reads SYDVKM. The CDR3 has 14 residues. Written as DNA, the CDR3 is TGTGCCAGCAGCGCCCAAGCGCCGAACACTGAAGCTTTCTTT. Encoded protein: CASSAQAPNTEAFF.

This clonotype was seen a few times. This sequence joins TRBV29-1 and TRBJ2-2; weak D call: TRBD1 (6 bases). The V end lost 6 bases, the J end lost 6 bases, and 14 bases lay between the germline ends. Germline CDR1 reads SQVTM; CDR2 reads ANQGSEA. The CDR3 is 13 residues long. The CDR3, as DNA: TGCAGCGTCAGCCTCGGACAGTCCGGGGAGCTGTTTTTT. It yields the protein CSVSLGQSGELFF.

This clonotype was counted a few times. This chain connects TRBV29-1 to TRBJ1-1; no definite D call. Germline V gene sequence: CDR1 SQVTM, CDR2 ANQGSEA. Trimming shortened V by 4 bases and J by 4 bases, and 13 bases separated the two germline ends. This CDR3 is 13 amino acids long. The CDR3 spells CSVVTPPGTEAFF. CDR3 DNA sequence: TGCAGCGTTGTTACCCCCCCCGGCACTGAAGCTTTCTTT.

This clonotype showed up just a few times. This chain connects TRBV14 to TRBJ2-7, with D tentatively TRBD1 (6 bases). CDR1 and CDR2 from the germline V gene are SGHDN and FVKESK. This CDR3 region has 18 residues. V was pared by 3 bases and J by 2 bases, with 23 bases between. DNA of the CDR3: TGTGCCAGCAGCCAGCGAGTCCTTCTCCGACAGGATACCTACGAGCAGTACTTC. Translating gives CASSQRVLLRQDTYEQYF.

This rearrangement joins TRBV7-2 to TRBJ2-1, with 8 positions matching TRBD2. CDR1 SGHTA and CDR2 FQGNSA come from the germline V gene. The CDR3 is 15 amino acids. The trim removed 2 bases at V and 3 bases at J, leaving 3 bases unmatched. This CDR3 reads CASSLHGGGYNEQFF. The CDR3 DNA reads as TGTGCCAGCAGCTTACACGGGGGGGGCTACAATGAGCAGTTCTTC.

This clonotype was seen more than once but under ten times. The rearrangement links TRBV15 to TRBJ2-1; D unclear. V was shortened by 0 bases and J by 9 bases, with 12 bases between the two germline ends. Per germline, CDR1 LNHNV and CDR2 YYDKDF (reference sequence). The CDR3 length is 14 residues. The CDR3 coding sequence is TGTGCCACCAGCAGAGACCCCGTATCGGGTGAGCAGTTCTTC. It translates to CATSRDPVSGEQFF.

CDR3 DNA sequence: TGTGCCTGGAGGCCGACAGGGAACGGAAACACCATATATTTT. This sequence encodes CAWRPTGNGNTIYF. The genes are TRBV30 and TRBJ1-3, with 7 bases that match TRBD1. The CDR3 runs to 14 residues. Germline V CDR1 and CDR2: GTSNPN, SVGIG (reference sequence). V lost 3 bases and J lost 4; bases outside the gene matches: 6.

The rearrangement joins TRBV25-1 to TRBJ2-1, with TRBD2 matching 7 bases. Germline trimming cut 1 base from V and 3 bases from J; bases unmatched to any gene: 3. There are 15 residues in the CDR3. Germline values: CDR1 MGHDK, CDR2 SYGVNS. The CDR3 reads CASSESASGYNEQFF. CDR3 DNA: TGTGCCAGCAGTGAATCGGCTAGCGGCTACAATGAGCAGTTCTTC.

The chain uses TRBV4-3 and TRBJ2-3; D may match TRBD1 or TRBD2 (5 bases each). V lost 0 bases and J lost 10, with 8 bases in between. Per the germline V gene, CDR1 is LGHNA and CDR2 is YSLEER. The CDR3 length is 12 residues. The CDR3 DNA sequence: TGCGCCAGCAGCCAAGATCGGGGCTCGCAGTATTTT. It encodes CASSQDRGSQYF.

The chain is built from TRBV4-3 and TRBJ1-1, with D possibly matching TRBD1 (6 bases). The V end was cut by 1 base, the J end by 5 bases, with 20 bases between. Germline V lookup: CDR1 LGHNA, CDR2 YSLEER. CDR3 length: 17 residues. CDR3 nucleotides: TGCGCCAGCAGCCAAGGGGGGGGGGCGCGACAGACAACTGAAGCTTTCTTT. Translating it yields CASSQGGGARQTTEAFF.

This clonotype occurred a few times. This chain uses TRBV7-9 with TRBJ1-5; no clear D. The length of the CDR3 is 14 residues. V lost 1 base and J lost 5, with 9 bases in between. Germline CDR1 and CDR2: SEHNR and FQNEAQ (reference sequence). The CDR3 DNA sequence: TGTGCCAGCAGCTTAGTAGGGTCTCATCAGCCCCAGCATTTT. This sequence encodes CASSLVGSHQPQHF. Looking up the rest from reference TRBV7-9 and TRBJ1-5 gives the full variable domain: DTGVSQNPRHKITKRGQNVTFRCDPISEHNRLYWYRQTLGQGPEFLTYFQNEAQLEKSRLLSDRFSAERPKGSFSTLEIQRTEQGDSAMYLCASSLVGSHQPQHFGDGTRLSIL.

V gene TRBV7-2 combines with J gene TRBJ1-1; no clear D. This CDR3 has 13 amino acids. Trimming cost V 2 bases and J 1 base, with 5 bases left between them. Germline CDR1 reads SGHTA; CDR2 reads FQGNSA. The CDR3 nucleotides read TGTGCCAGCAGCTTAAATACGAACACTGAAGCTTTCTTT. Translating gives CASSLNTNTEAFF.

The genes are TRBV12-3 or TRBV12-4 and TRBJ2-3, with TRBD2 identical over 7 bases. This CDR3 spans 14 amino acids. V dropped 3 bases and J dropped 6; count of bases not matched to a gene: 6. In nucleotides, the CDR3 is TGTGCCAGCAGTTTTGCGGGAGATGCCGATACGCAGTATTTT. It specifies CASSFAGDADTQYF.

The chain carries TRBV18 and TRBJ1-2; D may be TRBD1 (5 bases). Per the germline V gene, CDR1 is KGHSH and CDR2 is LQKENI. The CDR3 extends over 14 amino acids. Trimming took off 3 bases at V and 6 bases at J, with 14 bases between the two ends. In nucleotides, the CDR3 is TGTGCCAGCTCACCTAGCGGCAGGGAGGATGGCTACACCTTC. Protein sequence: CASSPSGREDGYTF.

This clonotype was seen more than once but under ten times. V gene TRBV5-4 combines with J gene TRBJ2-7; D not resolved. The CDR3 contains 12 residues. The germline V gene encodes CDR1 SGHNT and CDR2 YYREEE (reference sequence). Trimming pared 0 bases from V and 12 bases from J, leaving 13 bases between. The CDR3 DNA reads as TGTGCCAGCAGCTTGGGTGGGTCCGTACGGTACTTC. Translating it yields CASSLGGSVRYF.